This TCR beta chain appears in the sequencing data of a study of response to subunit inactivated influenza vaccine. This clonotype was seen more than once but under ten times. Germline trimming cut 7 bases from V and 3 bases from J; bases unmatched to any gene: 12. The CDR3 covers 16 residues. TCRdb re-called the RT-PCR reads with MiXCR, one entry per CDR3 protein. The data contain about 520,000 distinct CDR3 sequences, approximately 6.9% of them singletons. This receptor was obtained from a man between 45 and 75 years old who received an inactivated influenza vaccine. The material sequenced was PBMCs from blood, taken roughly 24 months after vaccination. The genes are TRBV12-3 or TRBV12-4 and TRBJ2-1, with 7 nucleotides matching TRBD2. CDR3 sequence: CASTTGGSPFYNEQFF. DNA for the CDR3: TGTGCCAGCACCACCGGCGGGAGCCCTTTCTACAATGAGCAGTTCTTC.